Listed here is a single T cell receptor (beta chain). No cognate antigen has been identified for it. Base qualities are not provided; no much larger clone lies one nucleotide away. The receptor library was made with the immunoSEQ multiplex PCR assay. Here the immuneACCESS table is served through TCRdb, limited to in-frame sequences with V and J called. Missing clones are a known gap in these copies; in checked studies unresolved V genes cover under half, and the rest lacks a known reason. The sample data list over 450,000 clones, and about 80% of these were observed just once. Clones ranked in the top ten supply roughly 0.013% of the sample. CDR1 is given as SGHDN and CDR2 as FVKESK, both from the germline V gene. V trim: 3 bases; J trim: 4 bases; unmatched bases: 6. The CDR3 has 15 amino acids, counting the end cysteine and phenylalanine. Just the 45-base CDR3 DNA is kept, in frame starting at base 1.

These data are taken from a study of shared T cell receptors in the human thymus (dated by TCRdb to about 2021). Turning to the overall study: The study examined how self-reactive, shared T-cell receptor alpha chains are generated in the human thymus.

This same sample was also part of a study on human thymus T cells. As described in the second report: Immunologically healthy infants undergoing open corrective cardiac surgery for congenital heart defects in Finland were used as donors. The thymus tissue came from surgical resects taken out during corrective cardiac surgery. Both the thymic and the peripheral blood repertoires appeared to show biased V and J gene segment usage. The related research found that thymic TCR repertoires overlapped highly between unrelated individuals. The study used fewer than ten infant thymus samples plus four related peripheral blood samples to characterize TCR alpha and beta repertoires. The cohort included more than 5 male and a couple of female infants, with donor ages spanning 7 to 244 days. Thymocytes were mechanically released from the tissue and were stored as pellets of about 9.5-33 million cells at -70 degrees C. A QIAsymphony instrument was used to extract genomic DNA from the frozen cell pellets. TCRB and TCRAD loci were amplified from a standardized quantity of quality-controlled genomic DNA using the immunoSEQ multiplex PCR assay. The amplicons covered the V(D)J region and were long enough to include the CDR3 and to identify the V and J genes. Amplicon sequencing was performed on an Illumina platform through the commercial immunoSEQ service. Corrections for primer bias and sequencing errors followed previously described methods, while TCRAD and TCRB definitions were based on the IMGT database. The repertoires were analysed using immunoSEQ Analyzer 3.0 and VDJTools for basic statistics, V/J segment usage, diversity estimates, rarefaction and pairwise overlap. Chao1, ChaoE, Efron-Thisted, Shannon and inverse Simpson indices were used to estimate diversity, which was also estimated on datasets down-sampled to the smallest sample. For repertoire overlap, CDR3 nucleotide sequence, V gene and J gene had to match strictly, and clustering was done by Jaccard-based multidimensional scaling. On average, thymus samples yielded about 810,000 unique TCRB clonotypes, whereas blood samples yielded 75,000 to 95,000.

The sequence is built from TRBV14 and TRBJ2-1; 7 central nucleotides agree with TRBD2. This clonotype originated in a boy under two years old with a congenital heart defect. Donor details come from another sample of the same person, matched by shared clones. The sample was thymocytes. This receptor carries the CDR3 CASSQRREFYNEQFF. In nucleotide form, the sequence is TGTGCCAGCAGCCAGAGGCGGGAGTTTTACAATGAGCAGTTCTTC.